The next 4 T cell receptor beta chains were all read from a single sample in a study of blood T cell repertoires in COVID-19. Generated by immunoSEQ multiplex PCR, the TCRdb table keeps only in-frame clones and is missing some. In the table there are fewer than 130,000 clones, almost 80% of which are singletons. Sequencing was performed on peripheral blood. The receptors were sampled from an elderly woman with active or convalescent COVID-19.

The chain couples TRBV14 to TRBJ1-2; D call uncertain. V was cut by 1 base and J by 2 bases, with 5 bases left in between. The CDR3 sequence is 13 residues long. Germline CDR1 is SGHDN and CDR2 is FVKESK. The chain's CDR3 is CASSQGGNYGYTF. CDR3 nucleotide sequence: TGTGCCAGCAGCCAAGGAGGGAACTATGGCTACACCTTC.

The J gene is TRBJ2-5, the V gene TRBV5-1; D is unresolved. V shed 5 bases and J shed 1 base, with 3 bases lying between them. This CDR3 is built from 11 residues. Germline lookup yields CDR1 SGHRS and CDR2 YFSETQ. CDR3 residues: CASRAQETQYF. The CDR3 nucleotides are TGCGCCAGCAGGGCCCAAGAGACCCAGTACTTC.

This clone was counted between two and nine times. The chain combines TRBV7-3 with TRBJ2-2, with 11 bases matching TRBD2. In germline, CDR1 is SGHTA, CDR2 FQGTGA. J lost 1 base, V lost 7 bases, and 2 bases had no gene match. The CDR3 extends over 15 amino acids. The CDR3 loop reads CASTTSGRNTGELFF. CDR3 nucleotides: TGTGCCAGCACCACTAGCGGGAGGAACACCGGGGAGCTGTTTTTT.

The CDR3 region is CASSALGTRPYEQYF. The CDR3 nucleotides read TGTGCCAGCAGCGCCCTCGGGACTAGACCCTACGAGCAGTACTTC. The J gene is TRBJ2-7, the V gene TRBV11-2; 8 bases are shared with TRBD2. Trimming at V came to 5 bases and at J to 2 bases, leaving 8 bases not matched to a gene. The CDR3 runs 15 residues. CDR1 and CDR2 (germline): SGHAT, FQNNGV.